The 18 T cell receptor beta chains below were found in one sample sequenced in a study of cytomegalovirus exposure and HLA in healthy donors. 13 Jbeta primers and 60 Vbeta primers were used for the PCR. Assay used: immunoSEQ multiplex PCR; TCRdb lists only in-frame clones, some missing. Of about 110,000 clones listed, 74% are singletons. Sequencing input: PBMCs. Receptors were obtained from a man between 45 and 60 years old in good health and CMV-seropositive.

The chain joins TRBV5-1 to TRBJ2-5; the match to TRBD2 covers 12 bases. V gave up 0 bases and J gave up 4 bases; unmatched junction bases: 4. Germline CDR1 reads SGHRS; CDR2 reads YFSETQ. The CDR3 consists of 16 residues. This CDR3 is CASSLGTSGVRETQYF. The CDR3 DNA sequence: TGCGCCAGCAGCTTGGGGACTAGCGGGGTACGAGAGACCCAGTACTTC.

The chain combines TRBV27 with TRBJ1-1; D ambiguous. The V end lost 8 bases, the J end lost 1 base, and 8 bases lay between the germline ends. CDR3 length: 12 residues. The germline CDR1 and CDR2 sequences are MNHEY and SMNVEV (reference sequence). In DNA, the CDR3 is TGTGCCAGCTCGAGTTGGAACACTGAAGCTTTCTTT. Translating it yields CASSSWNTEAFF.

This clone has just one count. The chain carries TRBV29-1 and TRBJ2-7; D is undetermined. The CDR3 extends over 13 amino acids. Trimming left V 6 bases short and J 0 bases short, with 12 bases between. Germline CDR1 SQVTM, CDR2 ANQGSEA. The chain's CDR3 is CSVLPRSSYEQYF. The CDR3 nucleotides read TGCAGCGTGCTCCCGCGGAGCTCCTACGAGCAGTACTTC.

This chain connects TRBV29-1 to TRBJ2-3, with 7 bases that match TRBD2. Germline V lookup: CDR1 SQVTM, CDR2 ANQGSEA. The CDR3 has 14 amino acids. After removal of 7 bases from V and 0 bases from J, the junction contained 7 bases not matched to a gene. CDR3 nucleotides: TGCAGCGCCGATAGGGACTACAGCACAGATACGCAGTATTTT. It codes for CSADRDYSTDTQYF.

This chain joins TRBV18 and TRBJ2-7; possible D gene TRBD2, 6 bases. V was shortened by 5 bases and J by 3 bases, with 14 bases between the two germline ends. This CDR3 is built from 14 residues. Germline values: CDR1 KGHSH, CDR2 LQKENI. The CDR3 here is CASSARDSYYEQYF. The CDR3 DNA follows: TGTGCCAGCTCAGCCCGGGACTCCTACTACGAGCAGTACTTC.

The chain is built from TRBV14 and TRBJ2-3; D perhaps matches TRBD2 (6 bases). V lost 4 bases and J 2 bases, leaving 13 bases between the germline ends. This CDR3 has 15 amino acids. Germline loops: CDR1 SGHDN, CDR2 FVKESK. The CDR3 loop is CASSPRDLYTDTQYF. In DNA, the CDR3 is TGTGCCAGCAGCCCCCGGGACTTGTACACAGATACGCAGTATTTT.

The V call is TRBV10-3, the J call TRBJ2-7; 7 positions match TRBD2. The CDR3 sequence is 15 residues long. The germline gives CDR1 ENHRY, CDR2 SYGVKD. V was pared by 2 bases and J by 2 bases, with 6 bases of the junction left unmatched. The CDR3 loop is CAISEVRGLAYEQYF. The DNA of the CDR3 is TGTGCCATCAGTGAGGTAAGAGGACTAGCCTACGAGCAGTACTTC.

This clone came up once. The chain combines TRBV29-1 with TRBJ2-7; 7 nucleotides match TRBD2. The germline CDR1 and CDR2 sequences are SQVTM and ANQGSEA. The CDR3 spans 14 residues. Unmatched junction bases numbered 4, after V lost 0 bases and J lost 2 bases. CDR3 coding DNA: TGCAGCGTTGAAGAAAGGCGGGGGACCTACGAGCAGTACTTC. Its translation is CSVEERRGTYEQYF.

This clone was picked up one time. This chain joins TRBV18 and TRBJ2-1, with 10 bases aligning to TRBD2. After removal of 3 bases from V and 6 bases from J, the junction contained 5 bases not matched to a gene. Germline V lookup: CDR1 KGHSH, CDR2 LQKENI. This CDR3 comprises 15 residues. In DNA form, the CDR3 reads TGTGCCAGCTCACCTCTAGCGGGAGTCGGCAATGAGCAGTTCTTC. It codes for CASSPLAGVGNEQFF.

V usage is TRBV9 and J usage is TRBJ2-4; 7 bases agree with TRBD1. CDR1 and CDR2 from the germline V gene are SGDLS and YYNGEE. CDR3 length: 13 residues. After removal of 0 bases from V and 6 bases from J, the junction contained 0 bases not matched to a gene. CDR3 nucleotides: TGTGCCAGCAGCGTAGGGACAGGAAACATTCAGTACTTC. This encodes CASSVGTGNIQYF.

The chain has TRBV27 and TRBJ1-1; weak D call: TRBD1 (5 bases). This CDR3 spans 15 amino acids. The germline V gene encodes CDR1 MNHEY and CDR2 SMNVEV (reference sequence). Trimming cost V 4 bases and J 1 base, with 13 bases left between them. The CDR3 DNA reads as TGTGCCAGCAGTTCCCGACAGATTAAGAACACTGAAGCTTTCTTT. It translates to CASSSRQIKNTEAFF.

CDR3 nucleotide sequence: TGCAGCGTTTCGACAGCAAATAATGAAAAACTGTTTTTT. Translated: CSVSTANNEKLFF. The rearrangement joins TRBV29-1 to TRBJ1-4, with D possibly being TRBD1 (5 bases). The V end was cut by 5 bases, the J end by 4 bases, with 11 bases between. Germline V gene sequence: CDR1 SQVTM, CDR2 ANQGSEA. This CDR3 has 13 amino acids.

This chain uses TRBV5-4 with TRBJ1-3; D gene ambiguous. Trimming shortened V by 2 bases and J by 0 bases, and 12 bases separated the two germline ends. There are 16 residues in the CDR3. The V gene's germline CDR1 is SGHNT and CDR2 YYREEE (reference sequence). For the CDR3, the DNA is TGTGCCAGCAGCTTTCAGGCTTCGCCCTCTGGAAACACCATATATTTT. Protein sequence: CASSFQASPSGNTIYF.

The gene calls are TRBV25-1 and TRBJ2-2, with 9 bases lining up with TRBD2. From germline, CDR1 is MGHDK and CDR2 SYGVNS. This CDR3 is 16 amino acids long. The V segment lost 5 bases and the J segment 6 bases; nucleotides outside the gene matches: 10. CDR3 in DNA: TGTGCCAGCAGTATTCTCGGGACTAGCTTTTCCGGGGAGCTGTTTTTT. It codes for CASSILGTSFSGELFF. The full variable domain, completed using reference TRBV25-1 and TRBJ2-2, is EADIYQTPRYLVIGTGKKITLECSQTMGHDKMYWYQQDPGMELHLIHYSYGVNSTEKGDLSSESTVSRIRTEHFPLTLESARPSHTSQYLCASSILGTSFSGELFFGEGSRLTVL.

The chain is built from TRBV19 and TRBJ1-2; no clear D. The germline gives CDR1 LNHDA, CDR2 SQIVND (reference sequence). This CDR3 region has 15 residues. V gave up 2 bases and J gave up 7 bases, with 17 bases separating them. The CDR3 spells CASSISAWSPLGYTF. Here the CDR3 DNA reads TGTGCCAGTAGTATATCGGCATGGAGTCCACTTGGCTACACCTTC.

This clone showed up just a few times. The genes are TRBV30 and TRBJ2-1; D perhaps matches TRBD1 (6 bases). The CDR3 is 14 residues long. V was trimmed by 2 bases and J by 4 bases, leaving 12 bases between them. Germline-derived CDR1 and CDR2 are GTSNPN and SVGIG (reference sequence). The CDR3 reads CAWSPRTVYNEQFF. DNA of the CDR3: TGTGCCTGGAGTCCCCGGACAGTTTACAATGAGCAGTTCTTC. Full variable domain (outside the CDR3, taken from reference TRBV30 and TRBJ2-1): SQTIHQWPATLVQPVGSPLSLECTVEGTSNPNLYWYRQAAGRGLQLLFYSVGIGQISSEVPQNLSASRPQDRQFILSSKKLLLSDSGFYLCAWSPRTVYNEQFFGPGTRLTVL.

Remarks on this clone: Compared with germline, one end of the junction differs, possibly owing to a read error. J is TRBJ1-2 and V is TRBV4-2, with D possibly matching TRBD1 (5 bases). The CDR3 contains 16 residues. Germline CDR1 and CDR2: LGHNA and YNFKEQ. CDR3 loop: CASSQDQAGSSYGHTF. The CDR3 nucleotides read TGTGCCAGCAGCCAAGATCAGGCAGGGTCCTCTTATGGCCACACCTTC.

The rearrangement links TRBV2 to TRBJ1-3, with TRBD1 matching 7 bases. The CDR3 is made up of 14 amino acids. In germline, CDR1 is SNHLY, CDR2 FYNNEI. Unmatched junction bases numbered 5, after V lost 5 bases and J lost 4 bases. For the CDR3, the DNA is TGTGCCAGCAGTTCGACAGGGATGGGAAACACCATATATTTT. It codes for CASSSTGMGNTIYF. The whole variable domain, filled in from reference TRBV2 and TRBJ1-3, reads EPEVTQTPSHQVTQMGQEVILRCVPISNHLYFYWYRQILGQKVEFLVSFYNNEISEKSEIFDDQFSVERPDGSNFTLKIRSTKLEDSAMYFCASSSTGMGNTIYFGEGSWLTVV.